This paragraph covers one TCR beta chain sequence. The authors' processing: By means of reference gene primer amplification, nucleated cell counts were estimated. Measured with immunoSEQ multiplex PCR; TCRdb has only the in-frame clones, and not every one. From that table come the V and J calls and clone size; the DNA was used to work out D and trimming. The repertoire holds around 150,000 clones, with approximately 92% as singletons. The sample originates from a study of blood T cell repertoires in COVID-19. For the study at large: From T cells, B-cell-depleted T cells, or PBMCs came the material, which was cDNA or gDNA.

The CDR3 is 14 amino acids. The germline V gene has CDR1 MDHEN and CDR2 SYDVKM. The V and J ends lost 7 bases and 1 base respectively, with 11 bases between them. The sequence was collected from a woman in her forties or fifties with acute or convalescent COVID-19. Sample: peripheral blood. This sequence joins TRBV28 and TRBJ2-4, with a tentative D call TRBD2 (6 bases). CDR3 region: CASNLAGAKNIQYF. For the CDR3, the DNA is TGTGCCAGCAATCTCGCGGGGGCCAAAAACATTCAGTACTTC.